This entry concerns a single T cell receptor beta chain. Antigen unknown. TCRdb's copy holds only in-frame clones and misses some; the assay was immunoSEQ multiplex PCR. The table records some 160,000 clones, over 85% of them present only once. This specimen belongs to a study of T cell responses to AZD1222 COVID-19 vaccine. General study points: In a largely white British group with more females than males, clonal diversity was possibly underestimated.

CDR1 SGHKS and CDR2 YYEKEE come from the germline V gene (reference sequence). The CDR3 has 15 amino acids. V was cut by 3 bases and J by 1 base, with 11 bases left in between. Sequencing used peripheral blood, obtained on day 0 of AZD1222 vaccination. The TCR originated in an adult in good health. The V call is TRBV5-5, the J call TRBJ1-5, with a possible D match to TRBD1 (5 bases). In nucleotides, the CDR3 is TGTGCCAGCAGCTCGACAGAATCGAGCAATCAGCCCCAGCATTTT. Protein: CASSSTESSNQPQHF.